This T cell receptor (beta chain) was found in a study of blood T cell repertoires in COVID-19. Using immunoSEQ multiplex PCR, the repertoire was profiled, and TCRdb retains in-frame clones only, with some absent. Of roughly 250,000 clones listed, 84% are singletons. This CDR3 has 15 amino acids. CDR1 is LNHDA and CDR2 is SQIVND in the germline V gene (reference sequence). After removal of 6 bases from V and 5 bases from J, the junction contained 7 bases not matched to a gene. This sequence joins TRBV19 and TRBJ2-2, with TRBD1 matching over 9 bases. The sample taken for sequencing was peripheral blood. The source of this sequence is a human donor in a cohort sampled during active COVID-19. The CDR3 protein is CASSQQGAGTGELFF. Here the CDR3 DNA reads TGTGCCAGTAGCCAACAGGGGGCAGGGACCGGGGAGCTGTTTTTT.